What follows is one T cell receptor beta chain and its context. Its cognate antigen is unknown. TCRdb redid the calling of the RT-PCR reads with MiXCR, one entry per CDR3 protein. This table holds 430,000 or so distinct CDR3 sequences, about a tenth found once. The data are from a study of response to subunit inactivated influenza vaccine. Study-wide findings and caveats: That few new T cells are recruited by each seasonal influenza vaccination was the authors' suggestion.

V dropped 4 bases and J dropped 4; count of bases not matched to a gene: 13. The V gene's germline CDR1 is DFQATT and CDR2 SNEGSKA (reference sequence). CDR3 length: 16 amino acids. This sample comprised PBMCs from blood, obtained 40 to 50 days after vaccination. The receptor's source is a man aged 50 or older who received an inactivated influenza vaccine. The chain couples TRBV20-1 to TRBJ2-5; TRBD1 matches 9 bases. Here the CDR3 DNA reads TGCAGTGCTAATCAAGGACAGGGGATTGATTTAGAGACCCAGTACTTC. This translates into CSANQGQGIDLETQYF.